This TCR beta chain appears in the sequencing data of a study of blood T cell repertoires in COVID-19. Trimming cost V 3 bases and J 8 bases; bases outside gene matches: 5. Germline CDR1 reads LGHNA; CDR2 reads YSLEER. This CDR3 has 13 amino acids. The study recruited people aged roughly 18 to 95 years across around 24 US areas. Categorization into cohorts depended on clinical history that participants reported. Symptom resolution, clearance, or two negative PCRs marked the recovered donors of Cohort 3. As handled by the study authors: Nucleated cell number was recorded as an estimate derived from reference gene primer amplification. Sequencing used immunoSEQ multiplex PCR; TCRdb keeps in-frame clones, though not all of them. V, J and clone size derive from that table, while D and trimming were established from the DNA sequence. The table lists some 130,000 clones, 80% to 90% of them singletons.

Sequencing input: PBMCs or T cells enriched from blood (not recorded which). The chain uses TRBV4-3 and TRBJ1-1; 8 nucleotides align to TRBD1. The TCR sequence derives from a woman aged 50 to 65 who had recovered from COVID-19. The CDR3 sequence is CASSQDREREAFF. The CDR3 coding sequence is TGCGCCAGCAGCCAGGACAGGGAGAGAGAAGCTTTCTTT.